One and the same sample provided the 11 T cell receptor beta chains below, sequenced in a study of blood T cell repertoires in COVID-19. Sequencing used immunoSEQ multiplex PCR; TCRdb keeps in-frame clones, though not all of them. This table has roughly 190,000 clones, roughly 80% appearing once. The material sequenced was peripheral blood. The receptor source for this set is a woman between 40 and 50 years old with COVID-19, enrolled during active disease.

The J gene is TRBJ2-7, the V gene TRBV5-6; possible D gene TRBD1, 5 bases. This CDR3 comprises 14 residues. V was clipped by 6 bases and J by 1 base, with 14 bases between them. Looked up from germline, CDR1 is SGHDT and CDR2 is YYEEEE. The CDR3 loop is CASIPKGRSYEQYF. The DNA for the CDR3 is TGTGCCAGCATCCCCAAGGGGCGATCCTACGAGCAGTACTTC.

This chain uses TRBV11-2 with TRBJ2-5; weak D call: TRBD2 (6 bases). The germline gives CDR1 SGHAT, CDR2 FQNNGV. Trimming cost V 1 base and J 2 bases, with 11 bases left between them. CDR3 size: 15 residues. Here the CDR3 DNA reads TGTGCCAGCAGCTTAGTAGGCGGGACTCAAGAGACCCAGTACTTC. Translating gives CASSLVGGTQETQYF.

This chain links TRBV29-1 with TRBJ2-7; TRBD1 matches at 11 bases. CDR3 length: 13 amino acids. Trimming at V came to 7 bases and at J to 7 bases, leaving 9 bases not matched to a gene. Germline loops: CDR1 SQVTM, CDR2 ANQGSEA. CDR3: CSATGTGGGEQYF. For the CDR3, the DNA is TGCAGCGCCACCGGGACAGGGGGTGGGGAGCAGTACTTC.

The chain uses TRBV3-1 (or the pseudogene TRBV3-2) and TRBJ2-4, with D possibly matching TRBD2 (7 bases). The CDR3 loop spans 12 amino acids. Trimming pared 1 base from V and 14 bases from J, leaving 12 bases between. CDR1 is LGHDT, CDR2 YNNKEL, per germline (reference sequence). CDR3 region: CASSQGGGPKYF. CDR3 sequence (DNA): TGTGCCAGCAGCCAAGGGGGGGGCCCAAAGTACTTC.

The chain recombines TRBV28 with TRBJ2-3; tentative D call: TRBD2 (5 bases). This CDR3 contains 15 residues. Germline CDR1 MDHEN, CDR2 SYDVKM. Trimming removed 2 bases at V and 3 bases at J, with 12 bases between. Written as DNA, the CDR3 is TGTGCCAGCAGTTTAGTTAGCGCACTAACAGATACGCAGTATTTT. Protein: CASSLVSALTDTQYF.

This rearrangement joins TRBV10-3 to TRBJ1-1; the D gene is possibly TRBD1 (6 bases). V was cut by 10 bases and J by 4 bases, with 16 bases left in between. The CDR3 runs to 13 residues. Looked up from germline, CDR1 is ENHRY and CDR2 is SYGVKD. CDR3 nucleotide sequence: TGTGCCACCCAGGGGATGGAGAGCACTGAAGCTTTCTTT. It yields the protein CATQGMESTEAFF.

V and J are TRBV1 and TRBJ1-2; the table calls TRBD1, which could not be checked here. TRBV1 is shown as a pseudogene. CDR3 size: 16 residues. The CDR3 loop reads CTSSRTKTGTGGGYTF. Written as DNA, the CDR3 is TGCACCAGCAGCCGCACGAAAACCGGGACAGGGGGTGGCTACACCTTC.

The genes are TRBV7-9 and TRBJ2-1, with D perhaps TRBD2 (6 bases). Trimming left V 1 base short and J 4 bases short, with 14 bases between. Germline-derived CDR1 and CDR2 are SEHNR and FQNEAQ (reference sequence). The CDR3 is 16 residues long. CDR3 coding DNA: TGTGCCAGCAGCTTAGGGCTAGCGCAAAAATACAATGAGCAGTTCTTC. This translates into CASSLGLAQKYNEQFF.

The chain employs TRBV7-9 and TRBJ1-4, with D perhaps matching TRBD1 (5 bases). The CDR3 runs to 14 residues. Trimming removed 2 bases at V and 10 bases at J, with 14 bases between. Germline values: CDR1 SEHNR, CDR2 FQNEAQ (reference sequence). CDR3 sequence (DNA): TGTGCCAGCAGCTTAACCGGGGGTGGAGGAAAACTGTTTTTT. It specifies CASSLTGGGGKLFF.

V and J are TRBV2 and TRBJ2-1; D is unclear. CDR3 length equals 15 residues. Germline values: CDR1 SNHLY, CDR2 FYNNEI. V was shortened by 0 bases and J by 8 bases, with 14 bases between the two germline ends. CDR3 protein: CASSEARLDRDEQFF. The CDR3 nucleotides are TGTGCCAGCAGTGAAGCGCGGCTAGACCGGGATGAGCAGTTCTTC.

This clone has more than one count but fewer than ten. The chain is built from TRBV6-6 and TRBJ1-2; 8 nucleotides agree with TRBD1. CDR3 length: 14 residues. The germline CDR1 and CDR2 sequences are MNHNY and SVGAGI (reference sequence). V trimming: 5 bases; J trimming: 3 bases; junction bases outside the gene matches: 5. CDR3 DNA: TGTGCCAGCAGTACCGAACAGGGGGACTATGGCTACACCTTC. Translating it yields CASSTEQGDYGYTF.